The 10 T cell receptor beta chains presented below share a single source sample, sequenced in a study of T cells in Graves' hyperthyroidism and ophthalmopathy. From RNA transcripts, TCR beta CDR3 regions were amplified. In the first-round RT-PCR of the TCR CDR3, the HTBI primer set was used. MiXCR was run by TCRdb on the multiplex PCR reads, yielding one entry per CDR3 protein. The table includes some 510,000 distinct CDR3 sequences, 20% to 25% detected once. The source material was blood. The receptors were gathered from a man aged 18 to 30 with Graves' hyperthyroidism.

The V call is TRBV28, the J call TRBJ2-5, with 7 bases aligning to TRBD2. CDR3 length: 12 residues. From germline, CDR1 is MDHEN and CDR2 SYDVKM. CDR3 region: CGGGTTQETQYF. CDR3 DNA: TGTGGTGGTGGGACTACCCAAGAGACCCAGTACTTC.

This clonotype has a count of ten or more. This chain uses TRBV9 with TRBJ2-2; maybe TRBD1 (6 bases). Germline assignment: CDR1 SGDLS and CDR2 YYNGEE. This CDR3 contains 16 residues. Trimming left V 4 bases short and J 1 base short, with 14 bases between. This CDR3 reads CASSPPTGLNTGELFF. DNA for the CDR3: TGTGCCAGCAGCCCTCCGACAGGTTTGAACACCGGGGAGCTGTTTTTT.

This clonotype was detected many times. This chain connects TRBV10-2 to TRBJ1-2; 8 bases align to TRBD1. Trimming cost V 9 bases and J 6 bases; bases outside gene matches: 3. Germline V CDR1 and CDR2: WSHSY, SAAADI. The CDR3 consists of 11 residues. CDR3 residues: CASGQGNGYTF. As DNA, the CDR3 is TGCGCCAGTGGACAGGGAAATGGCTACACCTTC.

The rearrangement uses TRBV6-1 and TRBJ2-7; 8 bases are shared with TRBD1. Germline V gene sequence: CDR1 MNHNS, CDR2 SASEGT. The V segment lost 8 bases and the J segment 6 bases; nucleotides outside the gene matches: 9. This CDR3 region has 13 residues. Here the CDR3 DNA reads TGTGCCAGCGGATCCAGGGGGCCCTTCGAGCAGTACTTC. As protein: CASGSRGPFEQYF.

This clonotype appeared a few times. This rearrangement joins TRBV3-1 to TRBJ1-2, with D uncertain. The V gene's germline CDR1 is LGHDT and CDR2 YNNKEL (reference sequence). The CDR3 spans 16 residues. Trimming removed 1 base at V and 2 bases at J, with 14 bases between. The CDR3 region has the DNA TGTGCCAGCAGCCAAGCCCTGGACGGAGTGAACTATGGCTACACCTTC. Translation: CASSQALDGVNYGYTF.

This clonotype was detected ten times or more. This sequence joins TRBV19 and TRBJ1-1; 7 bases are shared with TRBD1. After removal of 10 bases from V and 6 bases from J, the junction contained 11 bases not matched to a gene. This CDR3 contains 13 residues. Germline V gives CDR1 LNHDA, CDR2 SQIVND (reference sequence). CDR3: CATRSDRLSEAFF. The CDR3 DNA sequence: TGTGCCACTCGATCGGACAGGCTTTCTGAAGCTTTCTTT.

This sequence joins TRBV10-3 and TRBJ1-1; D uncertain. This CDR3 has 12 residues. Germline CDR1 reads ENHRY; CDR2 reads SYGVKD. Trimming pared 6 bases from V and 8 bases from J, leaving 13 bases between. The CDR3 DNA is TGTGCCATCAGCACACAAACAACCGAAGCTTTCTTT. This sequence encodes CAISTQTTEAFF.

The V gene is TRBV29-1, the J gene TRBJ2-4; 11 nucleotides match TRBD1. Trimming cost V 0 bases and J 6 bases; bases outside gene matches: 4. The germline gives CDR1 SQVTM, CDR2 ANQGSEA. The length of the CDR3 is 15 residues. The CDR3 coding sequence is TGCAGCGTTGAAGATCTCGGGACAGGGGGAAACATTCAGTACTTC. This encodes CSVEDLGTGGNIQYF.

The CDR3 spells CASSWGRRAFF. CDR3 bases: TGTGCCAGCAGCTGGGGGCGCCGGGCTTTCTTT. The V and J genes are TRBV7-2 and TRBJ1-1, with a tentative D call TRBD1 (6 bases). V was shortened by 4 bases and J by 11 bases, with 11 bases between the two germline ends. Germline CDR1 reads SGHTA; CDR2 reads FQGNSA. This CDR3 has 11 amino acids.

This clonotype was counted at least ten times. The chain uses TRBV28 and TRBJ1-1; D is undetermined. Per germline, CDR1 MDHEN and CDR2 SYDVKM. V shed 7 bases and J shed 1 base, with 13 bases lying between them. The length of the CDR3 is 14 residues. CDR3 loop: CASTPLIRNTEAFF. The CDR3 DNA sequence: TGTGCCAGCACTCCCTTAATCCGGAACACTGAAGCTTTCTTT.